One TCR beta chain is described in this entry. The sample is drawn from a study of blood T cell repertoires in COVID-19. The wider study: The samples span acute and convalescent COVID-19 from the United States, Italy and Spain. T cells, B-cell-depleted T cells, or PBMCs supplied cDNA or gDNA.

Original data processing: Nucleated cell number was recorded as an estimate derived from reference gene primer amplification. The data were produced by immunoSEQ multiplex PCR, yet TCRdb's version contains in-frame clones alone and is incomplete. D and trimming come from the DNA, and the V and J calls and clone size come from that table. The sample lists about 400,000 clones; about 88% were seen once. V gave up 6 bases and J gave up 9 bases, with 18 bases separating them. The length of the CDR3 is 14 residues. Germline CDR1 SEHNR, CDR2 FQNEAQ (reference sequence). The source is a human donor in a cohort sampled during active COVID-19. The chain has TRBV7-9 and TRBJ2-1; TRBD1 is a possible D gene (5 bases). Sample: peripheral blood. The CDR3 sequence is CASSVDSPIGEQFF. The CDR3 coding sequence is TGTGCCAGCAGTGTCGACAGTCCCATTGGTGAGCAGTTCTTC.